The 6 T cell receptor beta chains in this list originate from one sample, sequenced in a study of cytomegalovirus exposure and HLA in healthy donors. The PCR ran on 60 Vbeta and 13 Jbeta primers. Measured with immunoSEQ multiplex PCR; TCRdb has only the in-frame clones, and not every one. The sample consists of some 130,000 clones, approximately 87% of them appearing once. Specimen: PBMCs. These receptors were obtained from a man in his forties or fifties in good health and CMV-seronegative.

The V and J genes are TRBV2 and TRBJ2-5, with 8 bases that match TRBD2. The germline CDR1 and CDR2 sequences are SNHLY and FYNNEI. The CDR3 is 14 residues long. V lost 4 bases, J lost 7 bases, and 8 bases stayed unmatched. CDR3 DNA: TGTGCCAGCAGTGTGGAGCGGGAGAGGGGGACCCAGTACTTC. It encodes CASSVERERGTQYF. The full variable domain, its missing parts supplied by reference TRBV2 and TRBJ2-5, is EPEVTQTPSHQVTQMGQEVILRCVPISNHLYFYWYRQILGQKVEFLVSFYNNEISEKSEIFDDQFSVERPDGSNFTLKIRSTKLEDSAMYFCASSVERERGTQYFGPGTRLLVL.

J is TRBJ2-1 and V is TRBV5-1, with 7 positions matching TRBD1. V lost 4 bases and J lost 10; bases outside the gene matches: 8. This CDR3 spans 13 amino acids. Germline CDR1 and CDR2: SGHRS and YFSETQ. The DNA of the CDR3 is TGCGCCAGCAGCCTCCGACCGACAGGGGAGCAGTTCTTC. The encoded protein is CASSLRPTGEQFF.

V gene TRBV6-1 combines with J gene TRBJ1-2, with 7 bases matching TRBD1. The CDR3 length is 15 residues. CDR1 and CDR2 (germline): MNHNS, SASEGT. V trimming: 1 base; J trimming: 2 bases; junction bases outside the gene matches: 4. CDR3 region: CASSEDPGQNYGYTF. DNA for the CDR3: TGTGCCAGCAGTGAAGACCCGGGACAGAACTATGGCTACACCTTC.

The DNA for the CDR3 is TGCGCCAGCAGCCGGGAGGGACAGGGTAGCACTGAAGCTTTCTTT. Protein sequence: CASSREGQGSTEAFF. The rearrangement links TRBV5-1 to TRBJ1-1, with TRBD1 matching 9 bases. The CDR3 has 15 residues. The trim removed 4 bases at V and 4 bases at J, leaving 8 bases unmatched. Germline CDR1 SGHRS, CDR2 YFSETQ.

V and J are TRBV7-3 and TRBJ1-2; TRBD1 matches at 8 bases. V shed 5 bases, J shed 8 bases, and the junction held 7 bases outside the gene matches. Germline-derived CDR1 and CDR2 are SGHTA and FQGTGA. This CDR3 contains 13 residues. The CDR3 loop reads CASSPDRGGGYTF. The CDR3 coding sequence is TGTGCCAGCAGCCCCGACAGGGGAGGGGGCTACACCTTC.

The chain has TRBV11-2 and TRBJ2-1, with D perhaps TRBD2 (5 bases). Trimming removed 3 bases at V and 10 bases at J, with 13 bases between. The CDR3 is 13 amino acids. CDR1 SGHAT and CDR2 FQNNGV come from the germline V gene. The CDR3 protein is CASSFRRGDEQFF. For the CDR3, the DNA is TGTGCCAGCAGCTTTCGTCGGGGTGACGAGCAGTTCTTC. Full variable domain (outside the CDR3, taken from reference TRBV11-2 and TRBJ2-1): EAGVAQSPRYKIIEKRQSVAFWCNPISGHATLYWYQQILGQGPKLLIQFQNNGVVDDSQLPKDRFSAERLKGVDSTLKIQPAKLEDSAVYLCASSFRRGDEQFFGPGTRLTVL.